A single sample gave rise to the 16 T cell receptor beta chains below, sequenced in a study of cytomegalovirus exposure and HLA in healthy donors. TCRdb's table, derived via immunoSEQ multiplex PCR, lists solely in-frame clones and lacks some. The table lists roughly 50,000 clones, about 92% of them singletons. Source material: PBMCs. All receptors come from a man aged 18 to 30 in good health and CMV-seronegative.

The chain uses TRBV29-1 and TRBJ2-5, with 12 bases that match TRBD1. V lost 7 bases, J lost 4 bases, and 4 bases stayed unmatched. The CDR3 length is 13 residues. Germline loops: CDR1 SQVTM, CDR2 ANQGSEA. In nucleotides, the CDR3 is TGCAGCGCAGGGACAGGGGGCTTAGAGACCCAGTACTTC. It encodes CSAGTGGLETQYF.

The genes are TRBV2 and TRBJ2-3, with D tentatively TRBD2 (6 bases). CDR3 length equals 15 residues. Per the germline V gene, CDR1 is SNHLY and CDR2 is FYNNEI. V lost 3 bases and J 6 bases, leaving 16 bases between the germline ends. The chain's CDR3 is CASSEEGVVADTQYF. Here the CDR3 DNA reads TGTGCCAGCAGTGAGGAGGGAGTGGTAGCGGATACGCAGTATTTT.

This clone was detected only a few times. V usage is TRBV7-9 and J usage is TRBJ2-7, with 9 bases aligning to TRBD2. J was trimmed by 7 bases and V by 5 bases; bases with no gene match: 12. CDR1 is SEHNR, CDR2 FQNEAQ, per germline (reference sequence). The CDR3 runs 15 residues. The CDR3 region has the DNA TGTGCCAGCAGCCCCACTGCGGGAGGGCCTGGGGAGCAGTACTTC. The encoded protein is CASSPTAGGPGEQYF.

This chain joins TRBV7-2 and TRBJ2-7; the match to TRBD2 covers 10 bases. Germline V gene lookup returns CDR1 SGHTA and CDR2 FQGNSA. After removal of 5 bases from V and 4 bases from J, the junction contained 17 bases not matched to a gene. CDR3 size: 18 residues. The CDR3 DNA follows: TGTGCCAGCAGCCCCTTTAGGACTAGCGGATTGAAGATTTACGAGCAGTACTTC. Protein product: CASSPFRTSGLKIYEQYF.

The V gene is TRBV5-1, the J gene TRBJ2-7, with D possibly TRBD1 on 6 matching bases. CDR3 length equals 15 residues. V dropped 3 bases and J dropped 4 bases, with 17 bases sitting between them. The germline CDR1 and CDR2 sequences are SGHRS and YFSETQ. The DNA for the CDR3 is TGCGCCAGCAGCTACCAGGGGCGGGCCGGTTACGAGCAGTACTTC. Protein product: CASSYQGRAGYEQYF.

The genes are TRBV28 and TRBJ2-5; 8 nucleotides agree with TRBD1. The ends lost 5 bases at V and 7 bases at J; junction bases unmatched: 9. The CDR3 totals 14 residues. CDR1 and CDR2 from the germline V gene are MDHEN and SYDVKM. For the CDR3, the DNA is TGTGCCAGCAGTCCGGGACAGGCTCAGGGGACCCAGTACTTC. Encoded protein: CASSPGQAQGTQYF. Using reference TRBV28 and TRBJ2-5 for the parts outside the CDR3, the full variable domain is DVKVTQSSRYLVKRTGEKVFLECVQDMDHENMFWYRQDPGLGLRLIYFSYDVKMKEKGDIPEGYSVSREKKERFSLILESASTNQTSMYLCASSPGQAQGTQYFGPGTRLLVL.

The J gene is TRBJ1-3, the V gene TRBV27, with unresolved D. Per the germline V gene, CDR1 is MNHEY and CDR2 is SMNVEV (reference sequence). This CDR3 comprises 14 residues. V dropped 5 bases and J dropped 3 bases, with 11 bases sitting between them. DNA of the CDR3: TGTGCCAGCAGTAATACTGTCGGTGGAAACACCATATATTTT. It codes for CASSNTVGGNTIYF.

The genes are TRBV29-1 and TRBJ1-1; the D is unclear. Germline CDR1 is SQVTM and CDR2 is ANQGSEA. V gave up 3 bases and J gave up 5 bases, with 13 bases separating them. This CDR3 comprises 13 residues. The CDR3 region has the DNA TGCAGCGTTGATCCCTCGGGTCGGACTGAAGCTTTCTTT. Translation gives CSVDPSGRTEAFF.

The rearrangement links TRBV13 to TRBJ2-3, with D tentatively TRBD2 (6 bases). The V and J ends lost 6 bases and 0 bases respectively, with 13 bases between them. This CDR3 comprises 15 residues. From germline, CDR1 is PRHDT and CDR2 FYEKMQ (reference sequence). The chain's CDR3 is CASRRDWESTDTQYF. Here the CDR3 DNA reads TGTGCCAGCAGACGGGACTGGGAAAGCACAGATACGCAGTATTTT.

V is TRBV5-1 and J is TRBJ2-1; TRBD2 agrees at 8 bases. V was clipped by 5 bases and J by 5 bases; unmatched bases: 12. The CDR3 runs to 16 residues. Germline V CDR1 and CDR2: SGHRS, YFSETQ. CDR3 sequence (DNA): TGCGCCAGCAGTTTCCCCAGCGGGAGCGGAGACAATGAGCAGTTCTTC. It encodes CASSFPSGSGDNEQFF.

The V gene is TRBV2, the J gene TRBJ2-7, with a possible D match to TRBD1 (5 bases). Trimming pared 3 bases from V and 2 bases from J, leaving 17 bases between. Germline V gene data show CDR1 as SNHLY and CDR2 as FYNNEI. CDR3 length: 16 residues. The CDR3 here is CASSDGLRMGPYEQYF. For the CDR3, the DNA is TGTGCCAGCAGTGATGGCTTGAGGATGGGGCCCTACGAGCAGTACTTC.

This chain links TRBV28 with TRBJ2-7; tentative D call: TRBD1 (6 bases). V lost 4 bases to trimming and J lost 7 bases, with 17 bases between them. This CDR3 is 14 amino acids long. Per germline, CDR1 MDHEN and CDR2 SYDVKM. The CDR3 bases are TGTGCCAGCAGTTCCCGGGACATCGGGTGGGAGCAGTACTTC. Translating gives CASSSRDIGWEQYF.

V usage is TRBV4-1 and J usage is TRBJ2-1, with D possibly matching TRBD2 (6 bases). V was shortened by 0 bases and J by 9 bases, with 21 bases between the two germline ends. CDR3 length: 17 residues. From germline, CDR1 is MGHRA and CDR2 YSYEKL. The CDR3 DNA follows: TGCGCCAGCAGCCAAGATGTGAACGGGAGTATTTTCATTGAGCAGTTCTTC. This gives the protein CASSQDVNGSIFIEQFF.

J is TRBJ1-1 and V is TRBV30; 7 bases map to TRBD1. The germline gives CDR1 GTSNPN, CDR2 SVGIG (reference sequence). The length of the CDR3 is 11 residues. CDR3 in amino acids: CAGTVNTEAFF. In nucleotides, the CDR3 is TGTGCTGGGACAGTGAACACTGAAGCTTTCTTT.

The V call is TRBV5-8, the J call TRBJ2-7, with 7 bases identical to TRBD1. The CDR3 sequence is 14 residues long. Germline assignment: CDR1 SGHTS and CDR2 YDEGEE. After removal of 2 bases from V and 3 bases from J, the junction contained 5 bases not matched to a gene. This CDR3 is CASSLQGSGYEQYF. In DNA, the CDR3 is TGTGCCAGCAGCTTACAGGGGAGTGGCTACGAGCAGTACTTC. The full variable domain, its missing parts supplied by reference TRBV5-8 and TRBJ2-7, is EAGVTQSPTHLIKTRGQQATLRCSPISGHTSVYWYQQALGLGLQFLLWYDEGEERNRGNFPPRFSGRQFPNYSSELNVNALELEDSALYLCASSLQGSGYEQYFGPGTRLTVT.

This clone was picked up one time. The chain employs TRBV27 and TRBJ2-1; 9 positions match TRBD1. This CDR3 is 14 amino acids long. The germline gives CDR1 MNHEY, CDR2 SMNVEV (reference sequence). Losses at the gene ends were 5 bases for V and 8 bases for J; bases not matched to a gene: 7. The CDR3 DNA follows: TGTGCCAGCAGTATCGGGACAGGGTTACATGAGCAGTTCTTC. Encoded protein: CASSIGTGLHEQFF.